This T cell receptor beta chain comes out of a study of human T cells and chemical hapten exposure. Study processing details: Sequenced samples showed a median of approximately 100,000 TCRs each, with counts running from around 20,000 to 690,000. TCRdb re-called the RACE reads with MiXCR, one entry per CDR3 protein. The V and J calls and clone size come from TCRdb's table, not from the authors' own analysis. The table has approximately 52,000 distinct CDR3 sequences, roughly 9.6% seen once. Described time point: patch test 1, 2 weeks after DPC sensitization. The treatment was: therapeutic diphenylcyclopropenone sensitization with weekly scalp DPC. The authors' total RNA extraction used unfractionated whole blood. Ahead of each patch test application, blood was drawn. Trimming cost V 1 base and J 0 bases, with 19 bases left between them. The CDR3 runs to 19 residues.

This chain joins TRBV12-3 or TRBV12-4 and TRBJ1-3; no definite D call. The material was whole blood, obtained in connection with sensitization to the hapten diphenylcyclopropenone (DPC). The clonotype originates from a woman in her forties with alopecia areata. Some clones in this sample may be carry-over from other donors' samples. CDR3: CASSLGVGVASSSGNTIYF. CDR3 DNA: TGTGCCAGCAGTTTAGGCGTCGGGGTGGCGTCCAGCTCTGGAAACACCATATATTTT.